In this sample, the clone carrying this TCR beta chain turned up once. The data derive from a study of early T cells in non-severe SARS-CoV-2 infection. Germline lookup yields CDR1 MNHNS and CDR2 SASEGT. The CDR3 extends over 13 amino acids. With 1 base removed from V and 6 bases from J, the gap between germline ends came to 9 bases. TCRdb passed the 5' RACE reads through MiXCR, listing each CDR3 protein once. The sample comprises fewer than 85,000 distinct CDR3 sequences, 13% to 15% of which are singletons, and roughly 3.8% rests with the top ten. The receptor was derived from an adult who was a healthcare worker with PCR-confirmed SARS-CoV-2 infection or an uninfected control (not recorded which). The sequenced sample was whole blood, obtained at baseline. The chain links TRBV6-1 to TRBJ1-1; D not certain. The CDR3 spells CASSEGAYAEAFF. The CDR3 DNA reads TGTGCCAGCAGTGAAGGGGCCTACGCTGAAGCTTTCTTT.